The 16 T cell receptor beta chains below were found in one sample sequenced in a study of cytomegalovirus exposure and HLA in healthy donors. PCR involved 60 Vbeta and 13 Jbeta primers. Using immunoSEQ multiplex PCR, the repertoire was profiled, and TCRdb retains in-frame clones only, with some absent. The table has tens of thousands of clones, around 10% seen once. The sample comprised PBMCs. These receptors were collected from a man aged 55 to 69 in good health and CMV-seropositive.

This clone appeared a few times. This chain joins TRBV2 and TRBJ1-2; tentatively, D is TRBD1 (6 bases). Germline V CDR1 and CDR2: SNHLY, FYNNEI. The CDR3 is 15 residues long. V lost 2 bases, J lost 8 bases, and 18 bases lay in between. The CDR3, as DNA: TGTGCCAGCAGTGAACGTGCAGGGGAGCTCGGCGGCTACACCTTC. Translated: CASSERAGELGGYTF.

The chain has TRBV7-3 and TRBJ2-5; D not resolved. CDR3 size: 14 residues. CDR1 is SGHTA, CDR2 FQGTGA, per germline. V was shortened by 2 bases and J by 5 bases, with 12 bases between the two germline ends. The CDR3 region is CASSLEPVGETQYF. In DNA form, the CDR3 reads TGTGCCAGCAGCTTAGAGCCGGTCGGGGAGACCCAGTACTTC.

The chain employs TRBV5-1 and TRBJ2-5; the D gene is possibly TRBD1 (5 bases). This CDR3 has 13 amino acids. Germline loops: CDR1 SGHRS, CDR2 YFSETQ. Trimming removed 4 bases at V and 1 base at J, with 8 bases between. The CDR3 protein is CASSRGFQETQYF. CDR3 bases: TGCGCCAGCAGCAGGGGCTTCCAAGAGACCCAGTACTTC.

There are a few counts of this clone. The chain recombines TRBV6-6 with TRBJ1-1, with D maybe TRBD1 (5 bases). Trimming left V 2 bases short and J 11 bases short, with 9 bases between. Germline V gene sequence: CDR1 MNHNY, CDR2 SVGAGI (reference sequence). The CDR3 is made up of 11 amino acids. The CDR3 spells CASSYQDKAFF. The CDR3 DNA follows: TGTGCCAGCAGTTACCAGGACAAGGCTTTCTTT.

Details on this clone: One end of the junction does not line up with germline, which may come from a read error. The chain employs TRBV5-1 and TRBJ2-7; 8 bases align to TRBD2. Germline CDR1 SGHRS, CDR2 YFSETQ. This CDR3 is 15 amino acids long. The CDR3 DNA follows: TGCGCCAGCAGCTCCCCGAGCGGGAGAGTCTACGAGCAGTCCTTC. Its translation: CASSSPSGRVYEQSF.

The chain links TRBV5-4 to TRBJ2-7, with TRBD2 matching over 11 bases. Trimming at V came to 4 bases and at J to 4 bases, leaving 7 bases not matched to a gene. Germline-derived CDR1 and CDR2 are SGHNT and YYREEE (reference sequence). This CDR3 contains 15 residues. The CDR3 sequence is CASSKGLAEPYEQYF. CDR3 nucleotide sequence: TGTGCCAGCAGCAAGGGACTAGCGGAGCCATACGAGCAGTACTTC.

The chain couples TRBV19 to TRBJ2-5, with 7 bases lining up with TRBD2. V dropped 8 bases and J dropped 9; count of bases not matched to a gene: 18. Germline CDR1 and CDR2: LNHDA and SQIVND (reference sequence). The CDR3 has 15 residues. The CDR3 here is CASGGTTGLARAQYF. DNA for the CDR3: TGTGCCAGTGGCGGGACTACGGGACTGGCCCGGGCCCAGTACTTC.

This chain connects TRBV9 to TRBJ1-1; D gene uncertain. V was clipped by 1 base and J by 8 bases, with 9 bases between them. Germline V gene sequence: CDR1 SGDLS, CDR2 YYNGEE. This CDR3 has 12 amino acids. CDR3 loop: CASSVLGREAFF. As DNA, the CDR3 is TGTGCCAGCAGCGTATTAGGCAGGGAAGCTTTCTTT.

This clone was detected a few times. The chain uses TRBV6-1 and TRBJ2-5; D is perhaps TRBD2 (6 bases). The CDR3 totals 17 residues. CDR1 is MNHNS, CDR2 SASEGT, per germline. V was shortened by 3 bases and J by 1 base, with 18 bases between the two germline ends. CDR3 DNA: TGTGCCAGCAGTGATTCGCGGGGCGAATCTAGCCAAGAGACCCAGTACTTC. Translated, it gives CASSDSRGESSQETQYF.

The gene calls are TRBV5-1 and TRBJ2-3; the match to TRBD2 covers 8 bases. The germline CDR1 and CDR2 sequences are SGHRS and YFSETQ. This CDR3 spans 17 amino acids. V trimming: 0 bases; J trimming: 2 bases; junction bases outside the gene matches: 8. This CDR3 reads CASSLGPGLDFTDTQYF. The CDR3 DNA reads TGCGCCAGCAGCTTGGGTCCGGGACTAGACTTCACAGATACGCAGTATTTT.

This clone came up a few times. The rearrangement uses TRBV9 and TRBJ2-1; 11 bases are shared with TRBD1. This CDR3 spans 15 amino acids. V lost 4 bases to trimming and J lost 5 bases; unmatched junction nucleotides: 5. Germline values: CDR1 SGDLS, CDR2 YYNGEE. The CDR3 DNA is TGTGCCAGCAGCCCTCGGACAGGGGGCAACAATGAGCAGTTCTTC. Translated: CASSPRTGGNNEQFF. Variable domain in full (rest from reference TRBV9 and TRBJ2-1): DSGVTQTPKHLITATGQRVTLRCSPRSGDLSVYWYQQSLDQGLQFLIQYYNGEERAKGNILERFSAQQFPDLHSELNLSSLELGDSALYFCASSPRTGGNNEQFFGPGTRLTVL.

The chain joins TRBV11-3 to TRBJ2-1; 9 nucleotides agree with TRBD1. Germline CDR1 and CDR2: SGHNT and YENEEA. The J segment lost 3 bases and the V segment lost 5 bases, leaving 8 bases of the junction unmatched. The CDR3 has 16 amino acids. The CDR3 loop is CASSGRTGAIYNEQFF. The CDR3 DNA sequence: TGTGCCAGCAGCGGCCGGACAGGGGCAATCTACAATGAGCAGTTCTTC.

The chain combines TRBV29-1 with TRBJ1-2; D is perhaps TRBD1 (6 bases). V was trimmed by 5 bases and J by 4 bases, leaving 11 bases between them. This CDR3 has 12 amino acids. CDR1 and CDR2 from the germline V gene are SQVTM and ANQGSEA. The CDR3 sequence is CSVLRTAYGYTF. Here the CDR3 DNA reads TGCAGCGTTTTACGGACAGCCTATGGCTACACCTTC. Full variable domain (rest looked up from reference TRBV29-1 and TRBJ1-2): SAVISQKPSRDICQRGTSLTIQCQVDSQVTMMFWYRQQPGQSLTLIATANQGSEATYESGFVIDKFPISRPNLTFSTLTVSNMSPEDSSIYLCSVLRTAYGYTFGSGTRLTVV.

This chain connects TRBV28 to TRBJ1-5; 10 bases match TRBD1. Unmatched junction bases numbered 5, after V lost 7 bases and J lost 2 bases. The CDR3 contains 15 residues. The V gene's germline CDR1 is MDHEN and CDR2 SYDVKM. CDR3 coding DNA: TGTGCCAGCATGAGGGACAGGGGAGGCAATCAGCCCCAGCATTTT. Translation gives CASMRDRGGNQPQHF.

The V call is TRBV6-5, the J call TRBJ1-1, with no clear D. CDR1 is MNHEY, CDR2 SVGAGI, per germline. The CDR3 has 16 amino acids. Trimming removed 4 bases from V and 4 bases from J, with 19 bases in between. CDR3 region: CASSSTGAPIGTEAFF. For the CDR3, the DNA is TGTGCCAGCAGTTCAACTGGTGCACCCATTGGCACTGAAGCTTTCTTT.

This clone occurred a few times. The genes are TRBV28 and TRBJ2-3; D possibly corresponds to TRBD2 (6 bases). Germline V gene lookup returns CDR1 MDHEN and CDR2 SYDVKM. The germline V and J ends were trimmed by 4 bases and 0 bases, with 20 bases remaining between them. The CDR3 totals 18 residues. CDR3 sequence: CASSSPPGLATSTDTQYF. CDR3 sequence (DNA): TGTGCCAGCAGTTCTCCCCCTGGGCTAGCGACTAGCACAGATACGCAGTATTTT.